This entry concerns a single T cell receptor beta chain. This receptor's antigen is unknown. Within one base of it there is no much larger clone, and no base qualities were kept. From the cysteine up to the phenylalanine, the CDR3 has a length of 14 residues. CDR3 DNA only is kept here, 42 bases in frame from base 1. The germline V gene supplies CDR1 SGHTA and CDR2 FQGNSA. V is cut by 2 bases and J by 1 base, and the space between the germline ends is 6 bases. The trial excluded patients who had a history of autoimmune disease or were on systemic immunosuppression. Peripheral blood for TCR sequencing was collected from all dose cohorts at baseline, on cycle 4 day 1, and on cycle 7 day 1. Samples came from an open-label, multicenter, first-in-human phase I dose-escalation trial of ivuxolimab. Adults with locally advanced or metastatic melanoma, renal cell carcinoma, hepatocellular carcinoma or head and neck squamous cell carcinoma were enrolled in the trial. Before TCR sequencing, CD4+ T cells and CD8+ T cells from peripheral blood were sorted into separate populations.

The record originates from a study of OX40 agonist ivuxolimab in advanced cancers. About the investigation overall: Ivuxolimab, which targeted the costimulatory receptor OX40 (CD134), was an agonistic, fully human IgG2 monoclonal antibody. In the dose-escalation cohort, 65% to 85% of patients were male, and the mean age was approximately 60 years with a range of roughly 20 to 79. Of the roughly 51 patients in dose escalation, about 20 had hepatocellular carcinoma, about 15 had melanoma, 9 had renal cell carcinoma and 9 had head and neck cancer. Intravenous ivuxolimab was administered to patients every 2 weeks at six dose levels: 0.01, 0.1, 0.3, 1.5, 3 and 10 mg/kg. Three dose-escalation patients achieved partial responses, one with hepatocellular carcinoma and two with cutaneous melanoma. The paper describes the monotherapy dose-escalation part (N of about 57 patients) of the phase I trial of ivuxolimab. Peripheral TCRbeta sequencing aimed to test whether ivuxolimab altered TCR sequence diversity and caused clonal T-cell expansion. Patients were allowed to have had prior anti-PD-1, anti-PD-L1 or anti-CTLA-4 therapy, and more than 30% of the dose-escalation patients had previously received checkpoint inhibitors. What the research found in general, with its limitations: In partial responders in the 0.1-3.0 mg/kg groups, normalized peripheral clonal expansion was found to be among the lowest, especially among CD8+ T cells. The antigen specificity of the clonally expanded peripheral T cells was not determined. At doses from 0.1 to 3.0 mg/kg, clonal expansion was seen in both CD4+ and CD8+ blood T cells between baseline and week 6. After ivuxolimab, expanded clones were on average more numerous among CD8+ T cells than among CD4+ T cells. Low levels of normalized T-cell clonal expansion were also seen in some nonresponding patients.

Genomic DNA was extracted from sorted cells for sequencing of the TCRbeta CDR3 region. The immunoSEQ Assay was used to sequence the TCRbeta CDR3 regions. TCRdb re-hosts the immuneACCESS table, in-frame sequences only. Its copies lack some clones; in the studies checked, an unresolved V gene accounts for under half of them, and the cause for the rest is not known. This sample gives about 150,000 clones in total; 94% of them show up just once. The leading ten clones occupy under 0.4% of the sample. The sequence joins TRBV7-2 to TRBJ1-5, with the D segment identity uncertain. The origin of this receptor is an adult with an advanced solid tumor such as melanoma, head and neck, liver or kidney cancer. The sample in question was CD4+ or CD8+ T cells sorted from blood, obtained in a trial of the OX40 agonist ivuxolimab. Here is the DNA: TGTGCCAGCAGCTTACGAGGAAGCAATCAGCCCCAGCATTTT. It specifies CASSLRGSNQPQHF.